Listed here is a single TCR beta chain. The antigen is not known. The data stem from a study of T cell responses to AZD1222 COVID-19 vaccine. Study observations and caveats: A rise in Spike-specific TCR breadth and depth followed two AZD1222 doses. Reports say nearly half of spike-specific TCRs go after unmutated variant regions. Seropositivity was recorded at baseline in only a handful of AZD1222 recipients. White British ancestry dominated among donors, who included more females, and clonal diversity was possibly underestimated.

Produced via immunoSEQ multiplex PCR; TCRdb's table is partial and in-frame only. The table has about 160,000 clones, about nine tenths seen once. The germline gives CDR1 LGHDT, CDR2 YNNKEL (reference sequence). The CDR3 contains 14 residues. Trimming shortened V by 4 bases and J by 3 bases, and 13 bases separated the two germline ends. The sequenced sample was peripheral blood, obtained 28 days after the second AZD1222 dose. The origin of this receptor is an adult who received the AZD1222 COVID-19 vaccine. The chain is built from TRBV3-1 (or the pseudogene TRBV3-2) and TRBJ2-7; tentatively, D is TRBD1 or TRBD2 (6 bases each). For the CDR3, the DNA is TGTGCCAGCAGCCTCGGGGGCTCCTACTACGAGCAGTACTTC. It codes for CASSLGGSYYEQYF.